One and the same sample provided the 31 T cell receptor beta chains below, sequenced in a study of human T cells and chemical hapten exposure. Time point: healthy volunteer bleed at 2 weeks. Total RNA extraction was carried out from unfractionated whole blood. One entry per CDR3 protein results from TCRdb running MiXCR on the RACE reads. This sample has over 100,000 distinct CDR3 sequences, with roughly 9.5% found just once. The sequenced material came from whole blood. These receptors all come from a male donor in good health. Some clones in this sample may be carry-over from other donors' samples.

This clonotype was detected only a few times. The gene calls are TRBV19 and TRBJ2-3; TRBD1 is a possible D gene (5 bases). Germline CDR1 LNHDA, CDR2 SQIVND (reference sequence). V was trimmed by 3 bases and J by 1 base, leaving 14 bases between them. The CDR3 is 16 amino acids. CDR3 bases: TGTGCCAGTAGTATGGGCAGGGTGGACGGCACAGATACGCAGTATTTT. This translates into CASSMGRVDGTDTQYF.

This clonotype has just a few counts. The CDR3 region has the DNA TGTGCCAGCAGTCCCCGATCCGGACTAGAATTCTTTGGGGAGCTGTTTTTT. As protein: CASSPRSGLEFFGELFF. The rearrangement uses TRBV27 and TRBJ2-2, with 7 nucleotides matching TRBD2. Trimming took 5 bases from V and 8 from J; bases not matched to a gene: 17. Germline CDR1 is MNHEY and CDR2 is SMNVEV (reference sequence). This CDR3 has 17 residues.

The CDR3: CASSLREGDLGQFF. The CDR3 nucleotides read TGTGCCAGCTCACTCCGGGAGGGGGACCTTGGGCAGTTCTTC. The gene calls are TRBV18 and TRBJ2-1, with 8 bases aligning to TRBD2. Germline V gives CDR1 KGHSH, CDR2 LQKENI. J was trimmed by 12 bases and V by 4 bases; bases with no gene match: 11. The CDR3 loop spans 14 amino acids. Based on the CDR3 plus reference TRBV18 and TRBJ2-1, the full variable domain is NAGVMQNPRHLVRRRGQEARLRCSPMKGHSHVYWYRQLPEEGLKFMVYLQKENIIDESGMPKERFSAEFPKEGPSILRIQQVVRGDSAAYFCASSLREGDLGQFFGPGTRLTVL.

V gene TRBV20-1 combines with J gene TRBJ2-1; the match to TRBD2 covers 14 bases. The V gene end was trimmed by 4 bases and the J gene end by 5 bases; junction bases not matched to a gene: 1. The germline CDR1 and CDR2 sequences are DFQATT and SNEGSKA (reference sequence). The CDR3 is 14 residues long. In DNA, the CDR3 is TGCAGTGCTATGGGACTAGCGGGGGACAATGAGCAGTTCTTC. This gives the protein CSAMGLAGDNEQFF.

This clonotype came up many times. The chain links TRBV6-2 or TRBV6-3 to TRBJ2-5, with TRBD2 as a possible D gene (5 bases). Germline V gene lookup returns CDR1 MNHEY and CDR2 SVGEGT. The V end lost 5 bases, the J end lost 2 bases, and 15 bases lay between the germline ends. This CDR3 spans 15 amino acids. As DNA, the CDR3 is TGTGCCAGCAGTCCCAACGGACGGGGACAAGAGACCCAGTACTTC. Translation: CASSPNGRGQETQYF.

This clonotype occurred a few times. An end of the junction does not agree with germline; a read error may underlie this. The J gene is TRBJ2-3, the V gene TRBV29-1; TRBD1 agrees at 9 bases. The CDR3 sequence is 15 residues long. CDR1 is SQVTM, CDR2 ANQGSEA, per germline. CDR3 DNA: TGCAGCACTAAGGGAGCAGGGACAGGGTCCAACCCGGCCATTTTT. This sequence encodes CSTKGAGTGSNPAIF.

The DNA for the CDR3 is TGTGCCAGCAGCCCTAGGACAGCCGGGGAGCTGTTTTTT. Its translation is CASSPRTAGELFF. V is TRBV14 and J is TRBJ2-2; maybe TRBD1 (6 bases). Trimming pared 4 bases from V and 6 bases from J, leaving 9 bases between. The CDR3 sequence is 13 residues long. Germline-derived CDR1 and CDR2 are SGHDN and FVKESK.

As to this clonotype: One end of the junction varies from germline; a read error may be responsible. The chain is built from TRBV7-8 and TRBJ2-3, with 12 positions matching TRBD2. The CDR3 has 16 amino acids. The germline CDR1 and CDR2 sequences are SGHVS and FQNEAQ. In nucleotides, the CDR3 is TGTACCAGCAGCCTCAGGACTAGCGGGGTCACAGATACGCAGTATTTT. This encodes CTSSLRTSGVTDTQYF.

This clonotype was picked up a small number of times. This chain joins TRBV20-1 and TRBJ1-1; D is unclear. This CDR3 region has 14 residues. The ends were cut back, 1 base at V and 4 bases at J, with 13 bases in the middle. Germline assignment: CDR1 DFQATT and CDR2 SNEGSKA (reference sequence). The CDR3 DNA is TGCAGTGCTAGAGCCACGGGGATAGGCACTGAAGCTTTCTTT. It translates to CSARATGIGTEAFF.

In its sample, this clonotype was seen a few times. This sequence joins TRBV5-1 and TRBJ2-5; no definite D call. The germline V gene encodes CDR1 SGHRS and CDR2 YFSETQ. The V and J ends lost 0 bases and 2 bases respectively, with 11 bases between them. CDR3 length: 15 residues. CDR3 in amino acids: CASSLEGSKQETQYF. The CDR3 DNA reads TGCGCCAGCAGCTTGGAGGGTTCCAAGCAAGAGACCCAGTACTTC.

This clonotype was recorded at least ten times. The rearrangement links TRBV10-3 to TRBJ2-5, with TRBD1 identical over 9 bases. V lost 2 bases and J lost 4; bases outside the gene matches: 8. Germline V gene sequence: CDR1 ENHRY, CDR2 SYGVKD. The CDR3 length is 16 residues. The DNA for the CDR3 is TGTGCCATCAGTGAGAGAGCCTCGGACAGGGGAGAGACCCAGTACTTC. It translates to CAISERASDRGETQYF.

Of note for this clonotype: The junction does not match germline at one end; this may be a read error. For the CDR3, the DNA is TGTGTCAGCATGACCCGGGGACAGGGGGTGAACGGTGGCTACACCTTC. Translation: CVSMTRGQGVNGGYTF. The chain carries TRBV6-1 and TRBJ1-2, with 11 positions matching TRBD1. CDR1 is MNHNS, CDR2 SASEGT, per germline. There are 16 residues in the CDR3.

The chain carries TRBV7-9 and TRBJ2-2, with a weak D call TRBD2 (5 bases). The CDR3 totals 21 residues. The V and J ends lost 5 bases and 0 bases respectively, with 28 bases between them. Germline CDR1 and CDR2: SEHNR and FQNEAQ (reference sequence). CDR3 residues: CASSPIVEGQPTGPNTGELFF. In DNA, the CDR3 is TGTGCCAGCAGCCCAATCGTCGAGGGCCAGCCAACCGGACCGAACACCGGGGAGCTGTTTTTT. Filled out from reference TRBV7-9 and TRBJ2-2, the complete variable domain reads DTGVSQNPRHKITKRGQNVTFRCDPISEHNRLYWYRQTLGQGPEFLTYFQNEAQLEKSRLLSDRFSAERPKGSFSTLEIQRTEQGDSAMYLCASSPIVEGQPTGPNTGELFFGEGSRLTVL.

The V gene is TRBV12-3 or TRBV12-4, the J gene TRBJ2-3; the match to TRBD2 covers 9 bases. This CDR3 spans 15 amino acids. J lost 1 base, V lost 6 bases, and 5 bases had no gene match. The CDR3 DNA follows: TGTGCCAGCAGGTTCGCTAGCGGGGGCACAGATACGCAGTATTTT. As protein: CASRFASGGTDTQYF.

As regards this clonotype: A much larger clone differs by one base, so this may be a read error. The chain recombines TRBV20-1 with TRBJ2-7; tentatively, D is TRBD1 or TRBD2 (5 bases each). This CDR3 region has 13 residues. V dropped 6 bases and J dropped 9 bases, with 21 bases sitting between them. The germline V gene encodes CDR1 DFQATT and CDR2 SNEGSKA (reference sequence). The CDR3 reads CSATRPRDVGQYF. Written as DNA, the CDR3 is TGCAGTGCCACCCGTCCAAGGGACGTCGGGCAGTACTTC.

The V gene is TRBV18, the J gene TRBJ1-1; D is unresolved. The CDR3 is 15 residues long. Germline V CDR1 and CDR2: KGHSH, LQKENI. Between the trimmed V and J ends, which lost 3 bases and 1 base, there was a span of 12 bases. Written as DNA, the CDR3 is TGTGCCAGCTCACCCGCCAACAGTGGGAACACTGAAGCTTTCTTT. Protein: CASSPANSGNTEAFF.

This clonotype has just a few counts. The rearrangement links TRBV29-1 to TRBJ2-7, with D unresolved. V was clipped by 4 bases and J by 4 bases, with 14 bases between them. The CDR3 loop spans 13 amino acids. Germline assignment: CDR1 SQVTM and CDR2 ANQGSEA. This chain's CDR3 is CSVAKAIGYEQYF. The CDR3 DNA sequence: TGCAGCGTTGCCAAGGCGATAGGGTACGAGCAGTACTTC.

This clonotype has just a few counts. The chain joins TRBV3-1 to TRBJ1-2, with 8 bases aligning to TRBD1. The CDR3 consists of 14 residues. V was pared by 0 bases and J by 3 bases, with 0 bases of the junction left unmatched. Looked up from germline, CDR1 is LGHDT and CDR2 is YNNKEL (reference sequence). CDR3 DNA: TGTGCCAGCAGCCAAGAACAGGGGGACTATGGCTACACCTTC. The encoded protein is CASSQEQGDYGYTF.

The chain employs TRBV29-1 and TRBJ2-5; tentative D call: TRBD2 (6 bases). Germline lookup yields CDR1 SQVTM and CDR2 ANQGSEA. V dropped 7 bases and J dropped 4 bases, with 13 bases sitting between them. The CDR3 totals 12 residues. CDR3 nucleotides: TGCAGCGAATCTCCGGAGGGAGAGACCCAGTACTTC. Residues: CSESPEGETQYF.

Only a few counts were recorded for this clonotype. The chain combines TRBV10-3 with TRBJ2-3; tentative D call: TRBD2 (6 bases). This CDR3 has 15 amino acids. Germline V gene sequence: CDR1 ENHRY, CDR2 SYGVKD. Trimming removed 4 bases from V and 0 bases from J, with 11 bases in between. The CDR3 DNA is TGTGCCATCAGTGGGGCTAGCGCCAGCACAGATACGCAGTATTTT. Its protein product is CAISGASASTDTQYF.

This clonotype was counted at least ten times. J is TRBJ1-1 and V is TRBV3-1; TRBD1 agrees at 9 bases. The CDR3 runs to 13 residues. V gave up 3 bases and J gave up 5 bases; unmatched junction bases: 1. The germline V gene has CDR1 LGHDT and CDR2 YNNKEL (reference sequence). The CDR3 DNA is TGTGCCAGCAGCCAGGGGACAGGGACTGAAGCTTTCTTT. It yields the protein CASSQGTGTEAFF.

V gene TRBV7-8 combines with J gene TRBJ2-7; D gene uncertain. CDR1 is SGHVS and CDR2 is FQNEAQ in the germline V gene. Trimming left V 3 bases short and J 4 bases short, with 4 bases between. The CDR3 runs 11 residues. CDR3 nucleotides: TGTGCCAGCAGCTTCGATTACGAGCAGTACTTC. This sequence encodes CASSFDYEQYF. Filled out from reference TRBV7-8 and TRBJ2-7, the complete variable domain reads GAGVSQSPRYKVAKRGQDVALRCDPISGHVSLFWYQQALGQGPEFLTYFQNEAQLDKSGLPSDRFFAERPEGSVSTLKIQRTQQEDSAVYLCASSFDYEQYFGPGTRLTVT.

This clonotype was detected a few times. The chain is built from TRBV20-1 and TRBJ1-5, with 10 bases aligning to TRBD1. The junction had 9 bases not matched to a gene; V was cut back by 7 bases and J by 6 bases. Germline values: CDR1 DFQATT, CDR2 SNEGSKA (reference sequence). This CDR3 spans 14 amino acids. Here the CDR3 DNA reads TGCAGTGTTGGAGACAGGGGGCTTAGTCAGCCCCAGCATTTT. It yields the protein CSVGDRGLSQPQHF.

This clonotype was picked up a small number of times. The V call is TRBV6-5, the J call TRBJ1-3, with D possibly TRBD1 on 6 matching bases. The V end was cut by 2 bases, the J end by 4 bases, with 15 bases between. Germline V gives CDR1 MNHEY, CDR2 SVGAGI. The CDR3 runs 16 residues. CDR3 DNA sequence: TGTGCCAGCAGTTACGGGGGCGTCATAGGAGGAAACACCATATATTTT. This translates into CASSYGGVIGGNTIYF.

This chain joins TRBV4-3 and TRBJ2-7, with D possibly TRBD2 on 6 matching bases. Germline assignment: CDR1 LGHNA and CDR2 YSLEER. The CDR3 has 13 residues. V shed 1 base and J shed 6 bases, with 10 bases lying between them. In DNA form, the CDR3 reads TGCGCCAGCAGCCAAGGGGGGGTCAGCGAGCAGTACTTC. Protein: CASSQGGVSEQYF.

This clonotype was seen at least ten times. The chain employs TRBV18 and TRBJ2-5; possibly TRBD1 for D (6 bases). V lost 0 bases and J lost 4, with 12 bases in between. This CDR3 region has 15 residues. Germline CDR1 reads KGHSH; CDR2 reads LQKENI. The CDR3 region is CASSPPAGVGETQYF. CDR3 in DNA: TGTGCCAGCTCACCACCCGCAGGGGTTGGAGAGACCCAGTACTTC.

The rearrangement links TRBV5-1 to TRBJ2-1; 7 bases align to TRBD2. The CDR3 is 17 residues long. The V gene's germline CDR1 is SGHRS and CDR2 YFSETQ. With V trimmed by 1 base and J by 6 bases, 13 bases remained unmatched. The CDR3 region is CASSLWAGGNNRNEQFF. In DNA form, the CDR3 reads TGCGCCAGCAGCTTGTGGGCCGGGGGGAATAACCGCAATGAGCAGTTCTTC.

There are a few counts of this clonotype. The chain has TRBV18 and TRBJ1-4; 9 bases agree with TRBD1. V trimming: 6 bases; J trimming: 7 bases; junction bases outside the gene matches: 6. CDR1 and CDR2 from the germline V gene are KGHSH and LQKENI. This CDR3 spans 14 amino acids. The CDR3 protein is CASSSDRGFEKLFF. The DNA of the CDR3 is TGTGCCAGCTCCTCGGACAGGGGCTTTGAAAAACTGTTTTTT.

For the CDR3, the DNA is TGTGCCAGCAGCGACCTTAAGGGCGCAGATACTGAAGCTTTCTTT. Protein sequence: CASSDLKGADTEAFF. The V call is TRBV27, the J call TRBJ1-1, with D uncertain. V shed 6 bases and J shed 5 bases, with 19 bases lying between them. Germline V CDR1 and CDR2: MNHEY, SMNVEV (reference sequence). The CDR3 runs 15 residues.

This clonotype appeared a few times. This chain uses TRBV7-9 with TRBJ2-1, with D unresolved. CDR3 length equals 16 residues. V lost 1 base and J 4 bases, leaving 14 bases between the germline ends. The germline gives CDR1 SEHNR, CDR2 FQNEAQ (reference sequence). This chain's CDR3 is CASSLGTSLRYNEQFF. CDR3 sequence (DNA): TGTGCCAGCAGCTTAGGTACCAGTCTTCGTTACAATGAGCAGTTCTTC.

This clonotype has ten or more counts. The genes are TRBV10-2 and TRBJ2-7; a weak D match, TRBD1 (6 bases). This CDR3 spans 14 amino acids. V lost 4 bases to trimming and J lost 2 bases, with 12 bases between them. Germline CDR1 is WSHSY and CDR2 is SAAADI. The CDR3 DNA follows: TGCGCCAGCAGTGTCGGTAGGGGGACCTACGAGCAGTACTTC. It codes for CASSVGRGTYEQYF.